Listed below are T cell receptor beta chains from one sample, sequenced in a study of blood T cell repertoires in COVID-19. Assay: immunoSEQ multiplex PCR; the TCRdb copy retains only in-frame clones and omits some. The sample has fewer than 35,000 clones, around 87% seen once. Sample: peripheral blood. These receptors all stem from a man in his 60s with active COVID-19. Both conserved end residues are part of each CDR3. A D gene is named only where the DNA matches it firmly. For some rows the clone size is stated as once, few or many, or as a class when expanded; others skip it.

size: NA
J: TRBJ2-2
V: TRBV18
D: NA
CDR3: CASSPAQTNTGELFF
DNA: TGTGCCAGCTCACCGGCCCAGACGAACACCGGGGAGCTGTTTTTT

size: NA
J: TRBJ2-7
V: TRBV7-2
D: TRBD1
CDR3: CASRTETGAYEQYF
DNA: TGTGCCAGCAGGACTGAAACAGGGGCCTACGAGCAGTACTTC

size: NA
J: TRBJ2-4
V: TRBV9
D: TRBD1
CDR3: CASSVQDRGSVQYF
DNA: TGTGCCAGCAGCGTACAAGACAGGGGTTCAGTTCAGTACTTC

size: NA
J: TRBJ1-5
V: TRBV5-5
D: TRBD1
CDR3: CASSFTGDQPQHF
DNA: TGTGCCAGCAGCTTCACAGGGGATCAGCCCCAGCATTTT

size: NA
J: TRBJ2-1
V: TRBV19
D: TRBD1
CDR3: CASSNLWTGGKVEQFF
DNA: TGTGCCAGTAGTAACCTCTGGACAGGGGGCAAGGTTGAGCAGTTCTTC

size: few
J: TRBJ2-5
V: TRBV7-2
D: TRBD2
CDR3: CASAGGGGETQYF
DNA: TGTGCCAGCGCAGGCGGGGGGGGCGAGACCCAGTACTTC

size: NA
J: TRBJ2-5
V: TRBV7-2
D: NA
CDR3: CASSFQMGGLETQYF
DNA: TGTGCCAGCAGCTTCCAAATGGGGGGGCTGGAGACCCAGTACTTC

size: NA
J: TRBJ1-2
V: TRBV9
D: TRBD1
CDR3: CASSAGGTANYGYTF
DNA: TGTGCCAGCAGCGCCGGCGGGACAGCTAACTATGGCTACACCTTC

size: once
J: TRBJ1-2
V: TRBV3-1/TRBV3-2
D: TRBD1
CDR3: CASSPHAEQGGKGYTF
DNA: TGTGCCAGCAGCCCCCACGCCGAACAGGGGGGGAAGGGCTACACCTTC

size: NA
J: TRBJ1-4
V: TRBV5-1
D: TRBD1
CDR3: CASSLQGNSEKLFF
DNA: TGCGCCAGCAGCTTACAGGGGAATAGTGAAAAACTGTTTTTT

size: NA
J: TRBJ2-7
V: TRBV20-1
D: NA
CDR3: CSAYRSYEQYF
DNA: TGCAGTGCGTATAGATCCTACGAGCAGTACTTC

size: NA
J: TRBJ2-2
V: TRBV6-6
D: NA
CDR3: CASSKGTFNTGELFF
DNA: TGTGCCAGCAGTAAAGGGACATTCAACACCGGGGAGCTGTTTTTT

size: NA
J: TRBJ2-7
V: TRBV5-6
D: TRBD1
CDR3: CASSAGQGRYEQYF
DNA: TGTGCCAGCAGCGCCGGACAGGGGCGATACGAGCAGTACTTC

size: NA
J: TRBJ2-7
V: TRBV6-2/TRBV6-3
D: TRBD1
CDR3: CASSSGQATYEQYF
DNA: TGTGCCAGCAGTTCGGGACAGGCAACCTACGAGCAGTACTTC

size: NA
J: TRBJ1-2
V: TRBV2
D: NA
CDR3: CASSGFRGIYGYTF
DNA: TGTGCCAGCAGTGGTTTCAGAGGGATCTATGGCTACACCTTC

size: NA
J: TRBJ1-4
V: TRBV19
D: NA
CDR3: CASSPGTTGNEKLFF
DNA: TGTGCCAGTAGCCCAGGGACAACGGGGAATGAAAAACTGTTTTTT

size: NA
J: TRBJ2-2
V: TRBV4-1
D: TRBD1
CDR3: CASSQSPGQGYTGELFF
DNA: TGCGCCAGCAGCCAATCACCGGGACAGGGGTACACCGGGGAGCTGTTTTTT

size: NA
J: TRBJ2-3
V: TRBV27
D: NA
CDR3: CASWTGRADTQYF
DNA: TGTGCCAGCTGGACAGGGAGGGCAGATACGCAGTATTTT

size: NA
J: TRBJ1-3
V: TRBV7-2
D: NA
CDR3: CASSPEGPGSSGNTIYF
DNA: TGTGCCAGCAGCCCAGAAGGTCCAGGTTCCTCTGGAAACACCATATATTTT

size: NA
J: TRBJ1-4
V: TRBV28
D: NA
CDR3: CASSPELEKLFF
DNA: TGTGCCAGCAGCCCGGAGCTTGAAAAACTGTTTTTT

size: NA
J: TRBJ1-4
V: TRBV2
D: NA
CDR3: CASRDLGGNEKLFF
DNA: TGTGCCAGCAGAGACCTTGGGGGGAATGAAAAACTGTTTTTT

size: NA
J: TRBJ1-1
V: TRBV27
D: TRBD1
CDR3: CASSLSDRGRAKAFF
DNA: TGTGCCAGCAGTCTCAGCGACAGGGGGCGGGCGAAAGCTTTCTTT

size: NA
J: TRBJ1-4
V: TRBV6-6
D: TRBD1
CDR3: CASSYGRTGEKLFF
DNA: TGTGCCAGCAGTTACGGCAGGACAGGTGAAAAACTGTTTTTT

size: NA
J: TRBJ2-5
V: TRBV7-7
D: TRBD1
CDR3: CASSLAGGVEETQYF
DNA: TGTGCTAGCAGCTTAGCAGGGGGCGTCGAAGAGACCCAGTACTTC

size: NA
J: TRBJ2-6
V: TRBV7-9
D: NA
CDR3: CASSLVGRAPGANVLTF
DNA: TGTGCCAGCAGCCTAGTAGGCAGGGCCCCTGGGGCCAACGTCCTGACTTTC

size: once
J: TRBJ2-1
V: TRBV5-5
D: TRBD2
CDR3: CASSLVPSGGKYEQFF
DNA: TGTGCCAGCAGCTTGGTGCCTAGCGGGGGGAAGTATGAGCAGTTCTTC

size: NA
J: TRBJ2-2
V: TRBV10-1
D: NA
CDR3: CASSDRNTGELFF
DNA: TGCGCCAGCAGTGACAGAAACACCGGGGAGCTGTTTTTT

size: once
J: TRBJ1-2
V: TRBV24-1
D: NA
CDR3: CATSDSIPNGYTF
DNA: TGTGCCACCAGTGATAGTATCCCTAATGGCTACACCTTC

size: NA
J: TRBJ2-7
V: TRBV7-9
D: TRBD2
CDR3: CASSHGTSGGSYEQYF
DNA: TGTGCCAGCAGCCACGGGACTAGCGGGGGATCCTACGAGCAGTACTTC

size: NA
J: TRBJ2-4
V: TRBV6-2/TRBV6-3
D: TRBD2
CDR3: CASSRGLATTIQYF
DNA: TGTGCCAGCAGTCGTGGACTAGCGACAACCATTCAGTACTTC

size: NA
J: TRBJ2-5
V: TRBV5-1
D: TRBD2
CDR3: CASSLAGGPGETQYF
DNA: TGCGCCAGCAGCCTCGCGGGGGGGCCGGGGGAGACCCAGTACTTC

size: NA
J: TRBJ2-5
V: TRBV5-4
D: TRBD2
CDR3: CASSAGTSPGETQYF
DNA: TGTGCCAGCAGCGCGGGGACTAGTCCGGGGGAGACCCAGTACTTC

size: few
J: TRBJ1-1
V: TRBV6-2/TRBV6-3
D: NA
CDR3: CASSYTGSTEAFF
DNA: TGTGCCAGCAGTTACACAGGTTCCACTGAAGCTTTCTTT

size: once
J: TRBJ1-1
V: TRBV10-3
D: NA
CDR3: CAITRTEMNTEAFF
DNA: TGTGCCATCACCAGGACAGAGATGAACACTGAAGCTTTCTTT

size: once
J: TRBJ2-1
V: TRBV6-5
D: NA
CDR3: CASSYDPRFNEQFF
DNA: TGTGCCAGCAGTTACGACCCGAGGTTCAATGAGCAGTTCTTC

size: NA
J: TRBJ2-5
V: TRBV15
D: TRBD1
CDR3: CATSRTGGSETQYF
DNA: TGTGCCACCAGCCGGACAGGGGGCAGCGAGACCCAGTACTTC

size: once
J: TRBJ1-6
V: TRBV11-3
D: TRBD1
CDR3: CASSQAPGQGGPLHF
DNA: TGTGCCAGCAGCCAGGCTCCGGGACAGGGGGGGCCCCTCCACTTT

size: few
J: TRBJ2-3
V: TRBV19
D: NA
CDR3: CASSIEGLPPDTQYF
DNA: TGTGCCAGTAGTATAGAGGGACTGCCCCCAGATACGCAGTATTTT

size: NA
J: TRBJ2-1
V: TRBV28
D: NA
CDR3: CASSLGGTAKTFF
DNA: TGTGCCAGCAGTTTAGGCGGGACAGCTAAAACGTTCTTC

size: NA
J: TRBJ2-1
V: TRBV7-7
D: TRBD2
CDR3: CASSSSGDEEQFF
DNA: TGTGCCAGCAGCTCTAGCGGCGATGAAGAGCAGTTCTTC

size: NA
J: TRBJ2-7
V: TRBV6-5
D: TRBD1
CDR3: CASSRDSEQYF
DNA: TGTGCCAGCAGTAGGGACAGCGAGCAGTACTTC

size: NA
J: TRBJ1-1
V: TRBV19
D: NA
CDR3: CASANGNTEAFF
DNA: TGTGCCAGTGCGAACGGGAACACTGAAGCTTTCTTT

size: NA
J: TRBJ1-3
V: TRBV7-9
D: NA
CDR3: CASSLALGSGNTIYF
DNA: TGTGCCAGCAGCTTAGCTCTGGGCTCGGGAAACACCATATATTTT

size: once
J: TRBJ2-2
V: TRBV3-1/TRBV3-2
D: NA
CDR3: CASRKGSGTGELFF
DNA: TGTGCCAGCAGAAAAGGGAGCGGCACCGGGGAGCTGTTTTTT

size: once
J: TRBJ1-2
V: TRBV28
D: NA
CDR3: CASTRAGYTF
DNA: TGTGCCAGCACCAGGGCTGGCTACACCTTC

size: few
J: TRBJ2-1
V: TRBV7-9
D: TRBD1
CDR3: CASSPFSGTGKNEQFF
DNA: TGTGCCAGCAGCCCCTTCTCCGGGACAGGGAAAAATGAGCAGTTCTTC

size: NA
J: TRBJ2-6
V: TRBV4-1
D: NA
CDR3: CASSQGTADKALTSGANVLTF
DNA: TGCGCCAGCAGCCAAGGAACCGCTGACAAGGCCTTAACTTCTGGGGCCAACGTCCTGACTTTC

size: NA
J: TRBJ2-2
V: TRBV5-5
D: NA
CDR3: CASSSTGTFSTGELFF
DNA: TGTGCCAGCAGCTCTACAGGGACCTTTTCCACCGGGGAGCTGTTTTTT

size: NA
J: TRBJ2-1
V: TRBV4-1
D: TRBD2
CDR3: CASSLSGGDFHNEQFF
DNA: TGCGCCAGCAGCCTTAGTGGGGGGGATTTCCACAATGAGCAGTTCTTC

size: NA
J: TRBJ2-2
V: TRBV29-1
D: TRBD1
CDR3: CSVSQRQGGTGELFF
DNA: TGCAGCGTCAGTCAAAGACAGGGGGGCACCGGGGAGCTGTTTTTT